What follows are 16 T cell receptor beta chains derived from one specimen sequenced in a study of cytomegalovirus exposure and HLA in healthy donors. Amplification used 60 Vbeta primers and 13 Jbeta primers. Measured with immunoSEQ multiplex PCR; TCRdb has only the in-frame clones, and not every one. The sample consists of 95,000 to 150,000 clones, 55% to 65% of them appearing once. Sequencing input: PBMCs. These TCRs come from a middle-aged man in good health and CMV-seropositive.

The chain recombines TRBV6-5 with TRBJ2-7; 13 bases match TRBD2. Germline V gives CDR1 MNHEY, CDR2 SVGAGI. CDR3 size: 15 residues. After removal of 6 bases from V and 4 bases from J, the junction contained 6 bases not matched to a gene. This chain's CDR3 is CASSAGLAGVYEQYF. The CDR3 DNA is TGTGCCAGCAGCGCAGGACTAGCGGGAGTTTACGAGCAGTACTTC.

The J gene is TRBJ1-1, the V gene TRBV14, with a possible D match to TRBD1 (5 bases). This CDR3 spans 13 amino acids. The V end lost 4 bases, the J end lost 3 bases, and 9 bases lay between the germline ends. Looked up from germline, CDR1 is SGHDN and CDR2 is FVKESK. CDR3 sequence reads: CASSPFRDTEAFF. CDR3 DNA sequence: TGTGCCAGCAGCCCCTTCAGGGACACTGAAGCTTTCTTT.

J is TRBJ2-3 and V is TRBV6-6; no clear D. CDR1 and CDR2 from the germline V gene are MNHNY and SVGAGI (reference sequence). The CDR3 consists of 15 residues. Trimming cost V 7 bases and J 6 bases, with 20 bases left between them. This CDR3 is CASTPSPVPRDTQYF. DNA of the CDR3: TGTGCCAGCACCCCATCCCCGGTACCCCGTGATACGCAGTATTTT.

The chain links TRBV6-5 to TRBJ1-2; 8 bases fit TRBD1. CDR3 size: 15 residues. The V gene's germline CDR1 is MNHEY and CDR2 SVGAGI. Germline trimming cut 0 bases from V and 6 bases from J; bases unmatched to any gene: 6. CDR3 DNA: TGTGCCAGCAGTTACTCCAGGCAGGGGGCAAATGGCTACACCTTC. Its protein product is CASSYSRQGANGYTF.

The count of this clone is one. The chain has TRBV14 and TRBJ1-4; TRBD1 is a possible D gene (6 bases). The ends were cut back, 1 base at V and 8 bases at J, with 14 bases in the middle. Germline V CDR1 and CDR2: SGHDN, FVKESK. The CDR3 sequence is 15 residues long. The CDR3 region has the DNA TGTGCCAGCAGCCAAGGAATAACAGGGACGGAAAAACTGTTTTTT. The encoded protein is CASSQGITGTEKLFF.

CDR3 sequence: CASSLSGTSGRNYEQYF. The DNA for the CDR3 is TGTGCCAGCAGCTTATCCGGGACTAGCGGGAGAAACTACGAGCAGTACTTC. The chain combines TRBV13 with TRBJ2-7, with TRBD2 matching over 14 bases. Trimming took 2 bases from V and 3 from J; bases not matched to a gene: 6. This CDR3 region has 17 residues. Germline V gene lookup returns CDR1 PRHDT and CDR2 FYEKMQ (reference sequence).

The chain carries TRBV4-1 and TRBJ1-2; 7 bases are shared with TRBD1. The V segment lost 5 bases and the J segment 4 bases; nucleotides outside the gene matches: 7. Per germline, CDR1 MGHRA and CDR2 YSYEKL. CDR3 length: 14 amino acids. CDR3 amino acids: CASSTRTGTYGYTF. CDR3 DNA: TGCGCCAGCAGCACTCGGACAGGCACCTATGGCTACACCTTC.

The V and J genes are TRBV19 and TRBJ2-5, with a tentative D call TRBD1 (6 bases). CDR1 LNHDA and CDR2 SQIVND come from the germline V gene (reference sequence). V shed 9 bases and J shed 5 bases, with 19 bases lying between them. The CDR3 runs 14 residues. The CDR3 reads CASSGGREYETQYF. The CDR3 DNA reads as TGTGCCAGCTCTGGGGGCAGGGAGTACGAGACCCAGTACTTC.

The genes are TRBV5-4 and TRBJ1-2; D is perhaps TRBD1 (5 bases). The V and J ends lost 0 bases and 3 bases respectively, with 9 bases between them. The germline V gene encodes CDR1 SGHNT and CDR2 YYREEE (reference sequence). The CDR3 consists of 14 residues. The CDR3, as DNA: TGTGCCAGCAGCTTGGGCAGGGTGGACTATGGCTACACCTTC. Protein product: CASSLGRVDYGYTF.

There are a few counts of this clone. V is TRBV11-2 and J is TRBJ1-4; D may be TRBD1 (5 bases). This CDR3 contains 15 residues. Trimming left V 0 bases short and J 8 bases short, with 13 bases between. The germline CDR1 and CDR2 sequences are SGHAT and FQNNGV. CDR3: CASSLDSRVREKLFF. CDR3 nucleotide sequence: TGTGCCAGCAGCTTAGATAGCAGGGTTCGGGAAAAACTGTTTTTT.

V and J are TRBV5-8 and TRBJ1-5, with TRBD1 as a possible D gene (6 bases). This CDR3 region has 15 residues. Germline V gene sequence: CDR1 SGHTS, CDR2 YDEGEE. Trimming took 4 bases from V and 4 from J, leaving 15 bases between them. Here the CDR3 reads CASSVGQQRNQPQHF. The CDR3 DNA sequence: TGTGCCAGCAGCGTCGGACAGCAAAGAAATCAGCCCCAGCATTTT.

This clone was detected once. This sequence joins TRBV11-2 and TRBJ2-2; TRBD1 is a possible D gene (6 bases). V shed 5 bases and J shed 7 bases, with 17 bases lying between them. Germline assignment: CDR1 SGHAT and CDR2 FQNNGV. CDR3 length: 15 amino acids. The CDR3 nucleotides are TGTGCCAGCAGCACACGACAGGAGAAGCTCGGGGAGCTGTTTTTT. It yields the protein CASSTRQEKLGELFF.

The table lists this clone with a few counts. This chain links TRBV10-3 with TRBJ2-5; 15 bases fit TRBD2. Trimming took 3 bases from V and 4 from J; bases not matched to a gene: 3. The CDR3 spans 16 residues. The germline V gene encodes CDR1 ENHRY and CDR2 SYGVKD. CDR3 protein: CAISDRTSGGGETQYF. CDR3 DNA sequence: TGTGCCATCAGTGACCGGACTAGCGGGGGGGGAGAGACCCAGTACTTC.

CDR3 protein: CASSSQGADGYTF. The CDR3 nucleotides read TGTGCCAGCAGCTCACAGGGGGCTGATGGCTACACCTTC. This chain links TRBV9 with TRBJ1-2; TRBD1 aligns across 9 bases. The CDR3 runs 13 residues. The V and J ends lost 4 bases and 6 bases, in that order; junction bases with no gene match: 4. Germline V gives CDR1 SGDLS, CDR2 YYNGEE.

The chain combines TRBV27 with TRBJ1-2; maybe TRBD1 (5 bases). The CDR3 sequence is 15 residues long. The V end was cut by 1 base, the J end by 3 bases, with 12 bases between. Germline values: CDR1 MNHEY, CDR2 SMNVEV (reference sequence). The CDR3 nucleotides are TGTGCCAGCAGTTTATTTCGGGGAGGGGACTATGGCTACACCTTC. It encodes CASSLFRGGDYGYTF.

The gene calls are TRBV10-2 and TRBJ2-1; D gene unclear. The V gene lost 8 bases and the J gene lost 6 bases, with 8 bases spanning the gap. CDR3 size: 11 residues. Germline-derived CDR1 and CDR2 are WSHSY and SAAADI. CDR3: CASQYVNEQFF. Written as DNA, the CDR3 is TGCGCCAGCCAGTATGTCAATGAGCAGTTCTTC.